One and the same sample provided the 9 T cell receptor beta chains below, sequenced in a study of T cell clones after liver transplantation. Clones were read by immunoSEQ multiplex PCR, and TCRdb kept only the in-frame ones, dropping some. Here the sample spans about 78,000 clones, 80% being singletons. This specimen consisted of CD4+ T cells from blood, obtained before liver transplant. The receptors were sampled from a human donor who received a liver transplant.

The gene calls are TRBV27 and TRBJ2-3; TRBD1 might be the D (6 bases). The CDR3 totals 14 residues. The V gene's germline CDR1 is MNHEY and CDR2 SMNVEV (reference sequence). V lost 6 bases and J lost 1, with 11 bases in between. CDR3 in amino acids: CASSPGVRTDTQYF. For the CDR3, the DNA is TGTGCCAGCAGCCCAGGGGTCCGCACAGATACGCAGTATTTT.

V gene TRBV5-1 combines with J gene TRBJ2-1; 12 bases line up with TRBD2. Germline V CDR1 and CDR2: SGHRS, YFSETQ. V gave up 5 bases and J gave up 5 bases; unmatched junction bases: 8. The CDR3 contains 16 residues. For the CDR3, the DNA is TGCGCCAGCAGTTGGGGCCCTAGCGGGAGGGACAATGAGCAGTTCTTC. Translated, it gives CASSWGPSGRDNEQFF. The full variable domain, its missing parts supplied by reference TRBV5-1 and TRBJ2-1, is KAGVTQTPRYLIKTRGQQVTLSCSPISGHRSVSWYQQTPGQGLQFLFEYFSETQRNKGNFPGRFSGRQFSNSRSEMNVSTLELGDSALYLCASSWGPSGRDNEQFFGPGTRLTVL.

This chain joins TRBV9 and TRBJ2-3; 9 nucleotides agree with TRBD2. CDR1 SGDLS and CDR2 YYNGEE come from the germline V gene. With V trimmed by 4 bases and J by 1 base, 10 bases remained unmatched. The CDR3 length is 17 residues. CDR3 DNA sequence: TGTGCCAGCAGCCGACGGGGTGCGGGAGGGGGCACAGATACGCAGTATTTT. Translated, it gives CASSRRGAGGGTDTQYF.

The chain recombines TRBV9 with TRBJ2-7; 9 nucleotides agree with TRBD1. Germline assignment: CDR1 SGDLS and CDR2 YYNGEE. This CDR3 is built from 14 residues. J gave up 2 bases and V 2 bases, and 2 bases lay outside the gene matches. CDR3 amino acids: CASSVGTGTYEQYF. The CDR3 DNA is TGTGCCAGCAGCGTGGGGACAGGGACCTACGAGCAGTACTTC.

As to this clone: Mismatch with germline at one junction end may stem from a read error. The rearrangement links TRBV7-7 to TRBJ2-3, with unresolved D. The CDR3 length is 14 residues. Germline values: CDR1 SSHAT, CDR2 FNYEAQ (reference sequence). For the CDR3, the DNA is TGTGCTAGCAGCTTATCGCGGTCCAGCCATACGCAGTATTTT. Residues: CASSLSRSSHTQYF.

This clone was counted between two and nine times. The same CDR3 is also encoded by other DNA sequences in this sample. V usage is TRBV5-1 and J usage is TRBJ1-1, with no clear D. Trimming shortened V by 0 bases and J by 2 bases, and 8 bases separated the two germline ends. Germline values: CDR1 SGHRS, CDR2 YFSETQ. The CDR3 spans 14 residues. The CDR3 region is CASSLEGRNTEAFF. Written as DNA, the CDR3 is TGCGCCAGCAGCTTGGAGGGCAGAAACACTGAAGCTTTCTTT.

In DNA form, the CDR3 reads TGTGCCAGTAGTGCCCGGGACCTTATCAACGTCCTGACTTTC. This translates into CASSARDLINVLTF. This chain uses TRBV19 with TRBJ2-6, with D possibly called TRBD1 or TRBD2 (5 bases each). V was shortened by 5 bases and J by 9 bases, with 14 bases between the two germline ends. CDR1 and CDR2 (germline): LNHDA, SQIVND (reference sequence). The CDR3 has 14 residues.

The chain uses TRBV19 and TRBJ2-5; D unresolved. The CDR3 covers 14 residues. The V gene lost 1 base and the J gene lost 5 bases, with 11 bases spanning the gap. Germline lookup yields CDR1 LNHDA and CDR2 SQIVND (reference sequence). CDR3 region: CASSIGPTRETQYF. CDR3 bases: TGTGCCAGTAGTATAGGTCCCACCCGGGAGACCCAGTACTTC.

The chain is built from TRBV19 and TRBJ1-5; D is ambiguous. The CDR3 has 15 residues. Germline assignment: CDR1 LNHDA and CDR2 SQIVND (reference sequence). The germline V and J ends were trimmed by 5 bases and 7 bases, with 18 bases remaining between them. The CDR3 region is CASSGLPEASQPQHF. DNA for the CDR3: TGTGCCAGTAGTGGCCTGCCCGAGGCGAGCCAGCCCCAGCATTTT.